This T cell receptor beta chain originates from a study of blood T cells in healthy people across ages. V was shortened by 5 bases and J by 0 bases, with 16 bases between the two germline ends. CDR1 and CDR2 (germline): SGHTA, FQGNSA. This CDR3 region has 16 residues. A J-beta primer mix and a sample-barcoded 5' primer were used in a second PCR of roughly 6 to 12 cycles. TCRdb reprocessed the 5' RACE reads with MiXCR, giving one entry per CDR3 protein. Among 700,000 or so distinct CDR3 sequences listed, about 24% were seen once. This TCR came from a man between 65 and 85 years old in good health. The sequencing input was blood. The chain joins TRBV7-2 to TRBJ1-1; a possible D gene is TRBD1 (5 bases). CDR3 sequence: CASSPGPQVMNTEAFF. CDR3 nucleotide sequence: TGTGCCAGCAGCCCGGGCCCACAGGTAATGAACACTGAAGCTTTCTTT.